These 13 T cell receptor beta chains originate from one sample sequenced in a study of blood T cell repertoires in COVID-19. Sequencing was performed with immunoSEQ multiplex PCR; in TCRdb, only in-frame clones are kept and a portion is missing. The data hold some 220,000 clones, with approximately 85% observed a single time. The sequenced sample consisted of peripheral blood. These receptors were obtained from a woman aged 70 to 79 with COVID-19, enrolled during active disease.

The chain recombines TRBV3-1 (or the pseudogene TRBV3-2) with TRBJ2-1; no reliable D call. Trimming took 0 bases from V and 9 from J, leaving 15 bases between them. Germline lookup yields CDR1 LGHDT and CDR2 YNNKEL (reference sequence). CDR3 length: 15 amino acids. The CDR3: CASSQDALVFTEQFF. The CDR3 DNA is TGTGCCAGCAGCCAAGACGCGCTAGTTTTCACTGAGCAGTTCTTC.

The chain is built from TRBV18 and TRBJ1-1; D is perhaps TRBD1 (6 bases). Trimming left V 3 bases short and J 1 base short, with 9 bases between. The CDR3 consists of 14 residues. CDR1 and CDR2 (germline): KGHSH, LQKENI. The CDR3: CASSPTQGNTEAFF. CDR3 DNA sequence: TGTGCCAGCTCACCTACACAGGGGAACACTGAAGCTTTCTTT.

A single count supports this clone. The chain employs TRBV6-2 or TRBV6-3 and TRBJ2-5, with 12 bases lining up with TRBD2. Germline V gene data show CDR1 as MNHEY and CDR2 as SVGEGT. The CDR3 runs 15 residues. The V and J ends lost 4 bases and 4 bases, in that order; junction bases with no gene match: 4. For the CDR3, the DNA is TGTGCCAGCAGTTTGACTAGCGGGAGAGTAGAGACCCAGTACTTC. It codes for CASSLTSGRVETQYF.

V gene TRBV3-1 (or the pseudogene TRBV3-2) combines with J gene TRBJ1-1, with D possibly matching TRBD1 (6 bases). This CDR3 is built from 14 residues. V was cut by 4 bases and J by 0 bases, with 9 bases left in between. Germline assignment: CDR1 LGHDT and CDR2 YNNKEL (reference sequence). CDR3 loop: CASSRRDMNTEAFF. In DNA form, the CDR3 reads TGTGCCAGCAGCCGCAGGGACATGAACACTGAAGCTTTCTTT.

The rearrangement links TRBV6-5 to TRBJ1-2, with TRBD1 matching over 9 bases. The J segment lost 6 bases and the V segment lost 7 bases, leaving 9 bases of the junction unmatched. The CDR3 has 14 residues. Germline V gene data show CDR1 as MNHEY and CDR2 as SVGAGI. This CDR3 is CASNTWTGENGYTF. DNA of the CDR3: TGTGCCAGCAACACCTGGACAGGGGAGAATGGCTACACCTTC.

The genes are TRBV5-1 and TRBJ2-7, with D unresolved. The V end was cut by 1 base, the J end by 2 bases, with 13 bases between. The CDR3 runs to 15 residues. In germline, CDR1 is SGHRS, CDR2 YFSETQ. CDR3 DNA: TGCGCCAGCAGCTTGTCGGGTGACCGGGCCTACGAGCAGTACTTC. Amino acids: CASSLSGDRAYEQYF.

The chain combines TRBV2 with TRBJ2-7; 11 bases map to TRBD1. V was pared by 4 bases and J by 5 bases, with 10 bases of the junction left unmatched. Germline V gives CDR1 SNHLY, CDR2 FYNNEI. CDR3 length: 16 amino acids. CDR3 loop: CASSGYGQGAFNEQYF. CDR3 DNA sequence: TGTGCCAGCAGTGGCTACGGACAGGGGGCATTCAACGAGCAGTACTTC.

This chain links TRBV7-9 with TRBJ1-1, with a possible D match to TRBD1 (5 bases). Trimming took off 3 bases at V and 1 base at J, with 9 bases between the two ends. Looked up from germline, CDR1 is SEHNR and CDR2 is FQNEAQ (reference sequence). The CDR3 sequence is 14 residues long. CDR3 loop: CASSFSGGNTEAFF. CDR3 bases: TGTGCCAGCAGCTTTAGCGGGGGGAACACTGAAGCTTTCTTT. Based on the CDR3 plus reference TRBV7-9 and TRBJ1-1, the full variable domain is DTGVSQNPRHKITKRGQNVTFRCDPISEHNRLYWYRQTLGQGPEFLTYFQNEAQLEKSRLLSDRFSAERPKGSFSTLEIQRTEQGDSAMYLCASSFSGGNTEAFFGQGTRLTVV.

The gene calls are TRBV29-1 and TRBJ1-2; D unresolved. CDR1 and CDR2 (germline): SQVTM, ANQGSEA. With 2 bases removed from V and 7 bases from J, the gap between germline ends came to 11 bases. This CDR3 has 12 amino acids. This chain's CDR3 is CSVERGIFGYTF. The CDR3 DNA reads TGCAGCGTTGAACGGGGAATTTTTGGCTACACCTTC. Drawing the rest from reference TRBV29-1 and TRBJ1-2, the complete variable domain is SAVISQKPSRDICQRGTSLTIQCQVDSQVTMMFWYRQQPGQSLTLIATANQGSEATYESGFVIDKFPISRPNLTFSTLTVSNMSPEDSSIYLCSVERGIFGYTFGSGTRLTVV.

This chain links TRBV5-1 with TRBJ1-6; 8 bases agree with TRBD1. J lost 6 bases, V lost 4 bases, and 3 bases had no gene match. The CDR3 has 14 amino acids. Germline V lookup: CDR1 SGHRS, CDR2 YFSETQ. The DNA for the CDR3 is TGCGCCAGCAGCCGACAGGGGTCTAATTCACCCCTCCACTTT. This codes for CASSRQGSNSPLHF.

V and J are TRBV7-2 and TRBJ2-7; a weak D match, TRBD2 (5 bases). The germline V gene has CDR1 SGHTA and CDR2 FQGNSA. Trimming took off 5 bases at V and 5 bases at J, with 10 bases between the two ends. The CDR3 totals 12 residues. CDR3 residues: CASSRIGDEQYF. The CDR3 DNA reads TGTGCCAGCAGCCGTATCGGGGACGAGCAGTACTTC.

The chain combines TRBV6-5 with TRBJ1-4, with TRBD1 matching 7 bases. The V gene's germline CDR1 is MNHEY and CDR2 SVGAGI. This CDR3 is built from 14 residues. The V segment lost 8 bases and the J segment 7 bases; nucleotides outside the gene matches: 10. For the CDR3, the DNA is TGTGCCAGCGGATCGACAGGGATAGGTGAAAAACTGTTTTTT. Protein: CASGSTGIGEKLFF.

The chain recombines TRBV6-2 or TRBV6-3 with TRBJ2-3; TRBD1 is a possible D gene (6 bases). V lost 2 bases, J lost 5 bases, and 29 bases lay in between. The germline V gene has CDR1 MNHEY and CDR2 SVGEGT. CDR3 length: 20 residues. The CDR3 protein is CASSYTSGQEKLIPLDTQYF. CDR3 coding DNA: TGTGCCAGCAGTTACACGTCGGGACAAGAAAAACTCATACCATTAGATACGCAGTATTTT.